This T cell receptor (beta chain) was profiled in a study of shared clonotypes between healthy human individuals. Produced via immunoSEQ multiplex PCR; TCRdb's table is partial and in-frame only. The sample includes fewer than 1.6 million clones, around 98.5% of them seen just once. CDR1 is SGDLS and CDR2 is YYNGEE in the germline V gene. The V segment lost 4 bases and the J segment 5 bases; nucleotides outside the gene matches: 15. The CDR3 has 19 residues. The chain uses TRBV9 and TRBJ2-1, with TRBD2 matching over 13 bases. Sequencing was performed on naive CD4+ T cells sorted from blood. As for subset: CD45RA+ positively selected. This clonotype originated in a man aged 30 to 39 in good health. CDR3 region: CASSFTRTSGSSWDNEQFF. CDR3 DNA sequence: TGTGCCAGCAGCTTTACGAGGACTAGCGGGAGTAGTTGGGACAATGAGCAGTTCTTC. Using reference TRBV9 and TRBJ2-1 for the parts outside the CDR3, the full variable domain is DSGVTQTPKHLITATGQRVTLRCSPRSGDLSVYWYQQSLDQGLQFLIQYYNGEERAKGNILERFSAQQFPDLHSELNLSSLELGDSALYFCASSFTRTSGSSWDNEQFFGPGTRLTVL.